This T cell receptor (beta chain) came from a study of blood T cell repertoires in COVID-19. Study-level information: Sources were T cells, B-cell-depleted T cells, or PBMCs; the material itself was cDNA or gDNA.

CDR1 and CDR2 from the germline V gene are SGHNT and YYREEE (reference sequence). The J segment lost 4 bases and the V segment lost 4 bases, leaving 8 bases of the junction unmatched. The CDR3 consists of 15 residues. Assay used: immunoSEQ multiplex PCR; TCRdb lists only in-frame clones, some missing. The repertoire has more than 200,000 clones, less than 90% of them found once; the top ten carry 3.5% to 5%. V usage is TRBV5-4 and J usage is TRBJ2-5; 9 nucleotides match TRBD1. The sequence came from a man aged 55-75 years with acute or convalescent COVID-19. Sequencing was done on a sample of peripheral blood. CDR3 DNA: TGTGCCAGCAGCGATGGGACAGGGAGTGGAGAGACCCAGTACTTC. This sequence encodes CASSDGTGSGETQYF.